This T cell receptor (beta chain) derives from a study of fetal regulatory T cell absence and autoimmunity. Study results and caveats: Pancreas and cord blood did not differ much in TRB family usage.

Germline V gene data show CDR1 as LNHDA and CDR2 as SQIVND (reference sequence). This CDR3 contains 15 residues. V lost 5 bases to trimming and J lost 2 bases; unmatched junction nucleotides: 6. Method: immunoSEQ multiplex PCR; TCRdb's copy keeps in-frame clones and lacks some. Of 45,000 to 50,000 clones listed, 70% to 85% are singletons. As concerns this clone: As yet, its antigen is unknown.

The chain is built from TRBV19 and TRBJ2-3, with 8 bases fitting TRBD2. The origin of this receptor is a newborn boy with IPEX syndrome. Sequencing was done on a sample of cord blood. The CDR3 nucleotides are TGTGCCAGTAGTCCGACTAGCGAAGCCACAGATACGCAGTATTTT. Amino acids: CASSPTSEATDTQYF.